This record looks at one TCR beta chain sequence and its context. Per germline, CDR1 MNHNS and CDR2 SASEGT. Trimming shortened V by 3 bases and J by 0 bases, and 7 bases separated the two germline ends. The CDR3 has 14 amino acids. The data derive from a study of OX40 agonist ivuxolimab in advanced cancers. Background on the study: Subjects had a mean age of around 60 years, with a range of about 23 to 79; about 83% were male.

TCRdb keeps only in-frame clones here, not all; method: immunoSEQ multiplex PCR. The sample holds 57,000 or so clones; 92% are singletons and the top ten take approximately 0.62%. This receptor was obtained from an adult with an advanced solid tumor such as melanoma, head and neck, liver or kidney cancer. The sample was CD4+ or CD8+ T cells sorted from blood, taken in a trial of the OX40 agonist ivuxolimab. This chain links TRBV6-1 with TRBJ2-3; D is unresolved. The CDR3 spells CASSDSPSTDTQYF. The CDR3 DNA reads TGTGCCAGCAGTGACTCCCCTAGCACAGATACGCAGTATTTT.